This T cell receptor beta chain originates from a study of Ad26.COV2.S vaccination and SARS-CoV-2 variants. About the study: Donor joined the COV1001 Ad26.COV2.S trial arm. Ad26.COV2.S given intramuscularly, once or twice 56 days apart.

Generated by immunoSEQ multiplex PCR, the TCRdb table keeps only in-frame clones and is missing some. This table has about 280,000 clones, around 87% appearing once. CDR3 length: 15 residues. The V end was cut by 5 bases, the J end by 5 bases, with 16 bases between. Germline loops: CDR1 MNHEY, CDR2 SVGAGI. Note on this clone: Its antigen is as yet unknown.

As for treatment: about 20 received Ad26.COV2.S at low or high dose, single or two shots; several received placebo; per-sample allocation not given. Collection of samples fell on day 63 after the first vaccine or placebo injection. The individual, an adult aged 18-55 years, was a donor in Boston. General study findings and limits: Breadth measured for non-spike TCRs was similar across vaccine and placebo recipients.

The TCR comes from a person aged 18 to 65 who received the Ad26.COV2.S COVID-19 vaccine or a placebo. The chain is built from TRBV6-5 and TRBJ1-5, with D possibly being TRBD1 (5 bases). The input for sequencing was peripheral blood, taken in a trial of Ad26.COV2.S vaccine versus placebo. The CDR3 region has the DNA TGTGCCAGCAGTCCCCGGGGAGGGGAGTATCAGCCCCAGCATTTT. This encodes CASSPRGGEYQPQHF.